The 13 T cell receptor beta chains given below trace back to one sample, sequenced in a study of blood T cell repertoires in COVID-19. Sequencing was performed with immunoSEQ multiplex PCR; in TCRdb, only in-frame clones are kept and a portion is missing. The sample records about 45,000 clones, roughly 84% being singletons. The sequenced material came from peripheral blood. These TCRs come from a woman aged 80 or over with acute or convalescent COVID-19.

The chain uses TRBV6-5 and TRBJ2-2; TRBD2 agrees at 7 bases. V was pared by 5 bases and J by 5 bases, with 8 bases of the junction left unmatched. This CDR3 comprises 15 residues. Germline assignment: CDR1 MNHEY and CDR2 SVGAGI. The CDR3 spells CASSQWTSRTGELFF. The CDR3 DNA reads as TGTGCCAGCAGTCAATGGACTAGTAGGACCGGGGAGCTGTTTTTT.

This chain uses TRBV5-1 with TRBJ1-3; the D gene is possibly TRBD1 (5 bases). Germline loops: CDR1 SGHRS, CDR2 YFSETQ. V lost 2 bases and J lost 2, with 8 bases in between. This CDR3 contains 14 residues. The CDR3: CASSLSTAGNTIYF. CDR3 in DNA: TGCGCCAGCAGCTTATCGACAGCTGGAAACACCATATATTTT.

The V and J genes are TRBV28 and TRBJ2-2, with D possibly TRBD1 on 5 matching bases. The CDR3 covers 15 residues. Germline CDR1 is MDHEN and CDR2 is SYDVKM. Trimming took 3 bases from V and 7 from J, leaving 15 bases between them. The CDR3 loop reads CASSLDRGLSGELFF. The CDR3 nucleotides are TGTGCCAGCAGTTTGGATAGGGGTTTGAGCGGGGAGCTGTTTTTT.

This chain joins TRBV4-2 and TRBJ2-3; D ambiguous. This CDR3 is 16 amino acids long. V lost 1 base and J lost 1, with 12 bases in between. Germline assignment: CDR1 LGHNA and CDR2 YNFKEQ. CDR3 loop: CASSQGPTSGTDTQYF. CDR3 nucleotide sequence: TGTGCCAGCAGCCAAGGCCCGACTTCAGGCACAGATACGCAGTATTTT.

The chain has TRBV19 and TRBJ2-1, with 7 bases identical to TRBD2. Trimming at V came to 5 bases and at J to 6 bases, leaving 10 bases not matched to a gene. Germline lookup yields CDR1 LNHDA and CDR2 SQIVND (reference sequence). There are 15 residues in the CDR3. The CDR3 DNA is TGTGCCAGTAGTCTGGGGTCTAGCGGTATCAATGAGCAGTTCTTC. It encodes CASSLGSSGINEQFF. The whole variable domain, filled in from reference TRBV19 and TRBJ2-1, reads DGGITQSPKYLFRKEGQNVTLSCEQNLNHDAMYWYRQDPGQGLRLIYYSQIVNDFQKGDIAEGYSVSREKKESFPLTVTSAQKNPTAFYLCASSLGSSGINEQFFGPGTRLTVL.

The CDR3 region is CASSAQGTLNTEAFF. CDR3 DNA: TGTGCCAGCAGCGCACAGGGCACTCTGAACACTGAAGCTTTCTTT. V gene TRBV7-9 combines with J gene TRBJ1-1; TRBD1 is a possible D gene (6 bases). Germline CDR1 is SEHNR and CDR2 is FQNEAQ (reference sequence). V was pared by 5 bases and J by 0 bases, with 13 bases between. The CDR3 totals 15 residues.

The rearrangement uses TRBV5-1 and TRBJ2-3; 8 bases fit TRBD1. With V trimmed by 1 base and J by 0 bases, 1 base remained unmatched. Germline-derived CDR1 and CDR2 are SGHRS and YFSETQ. This CDR3 has 15 amino acids. CDR3 protein: CASSLRTGSTDTQYF. The CDR3 DNA reads as TGCGCCAGCAGCTTGCGGACAGGGAGCACAGATACGCAGTATTTT.

This clone occurred once. The rearrangement uses TRBV25-1 and TRBJ2-7; D unresolved. Germline V lookup: CDR1 MGHDK, CDR2 SYGVNS. The CDR3 totals 12 residues. Deletions cut 5 bases from V and 7 bases from J, with 12 bases between. CDR3 amino acids: CASSLGRWEQYF. CDR3 nucleotide sequence: TGTGCCAGCAGTTTGGGCCGGTGGGAGCAGTACTTC.

The chain links TRBV3-1 (or the pseudogene TRBV3-2) to TRBJ2-7; TRBD2 matches 10 bases. This CDR3 comprises 18 residues. Germline CDR1 is LGHDT and CDR2 is YNNKEL (reference sequence). After removal of 5 bases from V and 0 bases from J, the junction contained 13 bases not matched to a gene. This CDR3 reads CASSVGLAGVSVSYEQYF. In nucleotides, the CDR3 is TGTGCCAGCAGCGTGGGGCTAGCGGGAGTGTCGGTCTCCTACGAGCAGTACTTC.

The chain combines TRBV5-1 with TRBJ2-2, with D possibly TRBD1 on 6 matching bases. Germline assignment: CDR1 SGHRS and CDR2 YFSETQ. This CDR3 comprises 15 residues. Trimming pared 2 bases from V and 3 bases from J, leaving 11 bases between. CDR3 bases: TGCGCCAGCAGCTTACAGGGTGGGGACACCGGGGAGCTGTTTTTT. Translation: CASSLQGGDTGELFF.

This clone has only a few counts. Here the CDR3 reads CSASGLAPTDTQYF. The DNA for the CDR3 is TGCAGTGCTAGTGGGCTAGCCCCCACAGATACGCAGTATTTT. The chain uses TRBV20-1 and TRBJ2-3, with a tentative D call TRBD2 (5 bases). V lost 3 bases and J 2 bases, leaving 12 bases between the germline ends. The CDR3 length is 14 residues. Germline values: CDR1 DFQATT, CDR2 SNEGSKA (reference sequence).

The chain carries TRBV30 and TRBJ2-7, with D possibly being TRBD1 (5 bases). V dropped 0 bases and J dropped 1 base, with 10 bases sitting between them. The CDR3 consists of 14 residues. The germline V gene encodes CDR1 GTSNPN and CDR2 SVGIG (reference sequence). For the CDR3, the DNA is TGTGCCTGGAGTGTATTACAGGATTCCTACGAGCAGTACTTC. Translating gives CAWSVLQDSYEQYF.

This chain joins TRBV6-6 and TRBJ1-5, with a possible D match to TRBD1 (5 bases). Per germline, CDR1 MNHNY and CDR2 SVGAGI (reference sequence). There are 13 residues in the CDR3. The V gene lost 5 bases and the J gene lost 7 bases, with 12 bases spanning the gap. The CDR3, as DNA: TGTGCCAGCAGTCCCAGGGAGGGACAGCCCCAGCATTTT. Its protein product is CASSPREGQPQHF.